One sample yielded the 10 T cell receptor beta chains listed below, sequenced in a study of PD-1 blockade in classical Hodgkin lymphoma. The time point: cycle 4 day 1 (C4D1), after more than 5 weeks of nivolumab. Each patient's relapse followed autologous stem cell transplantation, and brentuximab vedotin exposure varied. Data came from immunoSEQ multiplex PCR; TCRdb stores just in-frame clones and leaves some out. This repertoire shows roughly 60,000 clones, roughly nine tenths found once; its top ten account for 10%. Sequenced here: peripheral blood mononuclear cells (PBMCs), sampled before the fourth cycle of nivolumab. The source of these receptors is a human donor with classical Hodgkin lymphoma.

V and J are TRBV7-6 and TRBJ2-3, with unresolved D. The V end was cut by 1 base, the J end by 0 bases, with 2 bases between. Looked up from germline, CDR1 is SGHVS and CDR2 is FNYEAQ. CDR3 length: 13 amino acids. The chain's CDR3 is CASSLVSTDTQYF. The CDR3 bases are TGTGCCAGCAGCTTAGTCAGCACAGATACGCAGTATTTT.

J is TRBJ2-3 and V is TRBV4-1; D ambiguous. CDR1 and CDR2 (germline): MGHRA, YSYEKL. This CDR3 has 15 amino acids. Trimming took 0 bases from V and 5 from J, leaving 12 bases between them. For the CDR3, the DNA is TGCGCCAGCAGCCAAGAACCGGGCACGGGAGATACGCAGTATTTT. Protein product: CASSQEPGTGDTQYF.

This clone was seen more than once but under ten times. CDR3 sequence (DNA): TGTGCCAGCAGCCAAGGCAATCAGCCCCAGCATTTT. Translating it yields CASSQGNQPQHF. This chain joins TRBV14 and TRBJ1-5; D remains unclear. This CDR3 is 12 amino acids long. The germline V gene encodes CDR1 SGHDN and CDR2 FVKESK. Deletions cut 1 base from V and 2 bases from J, with 0 bases between.

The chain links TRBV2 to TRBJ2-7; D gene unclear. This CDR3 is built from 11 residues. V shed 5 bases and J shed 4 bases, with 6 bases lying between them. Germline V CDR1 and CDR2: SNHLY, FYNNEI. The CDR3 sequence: CASSPRYEQYF. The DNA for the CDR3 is TGTGCCAGCAGTCCGCGATACGAGCAGTACTTC.

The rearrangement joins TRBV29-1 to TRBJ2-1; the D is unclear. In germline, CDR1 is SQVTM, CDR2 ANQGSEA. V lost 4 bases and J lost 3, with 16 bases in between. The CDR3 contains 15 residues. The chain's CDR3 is CSVADLPWGYNEQFF. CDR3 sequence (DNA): TGCAGCGTTGCCGACTTGCCCTGGGGCTACAATGAGCAGTTCTTC.

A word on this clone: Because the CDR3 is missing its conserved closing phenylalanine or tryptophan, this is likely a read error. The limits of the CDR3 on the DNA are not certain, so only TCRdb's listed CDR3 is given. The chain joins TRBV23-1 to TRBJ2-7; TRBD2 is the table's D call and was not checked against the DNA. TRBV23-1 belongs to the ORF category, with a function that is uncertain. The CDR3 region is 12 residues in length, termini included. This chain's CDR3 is CASSQYSRGGSS.

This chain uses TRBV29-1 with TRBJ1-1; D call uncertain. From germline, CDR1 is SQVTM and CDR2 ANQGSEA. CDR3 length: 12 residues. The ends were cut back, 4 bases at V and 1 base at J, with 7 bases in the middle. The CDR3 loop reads CSVGGWNTEAFF. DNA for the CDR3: TGCAGCGTTGGGGGTTGGAACACTGAAGCTTTCTTT.

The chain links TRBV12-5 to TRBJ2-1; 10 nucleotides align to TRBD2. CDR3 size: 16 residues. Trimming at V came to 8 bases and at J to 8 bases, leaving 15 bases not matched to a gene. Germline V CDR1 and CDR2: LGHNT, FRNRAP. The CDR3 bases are TGTGCTAGTTACGAGGCCGGGACTAGCGTTGCGTATGAGCAGTTCTTC. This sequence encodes CASYEAGTSVAYEQFF. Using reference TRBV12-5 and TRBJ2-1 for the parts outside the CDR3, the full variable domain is DARVTQTPRHKVTEMGQEVTMRCQPILGHNTVFWYRQTMMQGLELLAYFRNRAPLDDSGMPKDRFSAEMPDATLATLKIQPSEPRDSAVYFCASYEAGTSVAYEQFFGPGTRLTVL.

DNA for the CDR3: TGTGCCAGCAGTGGCCCAGGTGGAAACACCATATATTTT. It yields the protein CASSGPGGNTIYF. The chain combines TRBV6-1 with TRBJ1-3; no reliable D call. The CDR3 runs 13 residues. V shed 4 bases and J shed 3 bases, with 7 bases lying between them. Germline V gene data show CDR1 as MNHNS and CDR2 as SASEGT.

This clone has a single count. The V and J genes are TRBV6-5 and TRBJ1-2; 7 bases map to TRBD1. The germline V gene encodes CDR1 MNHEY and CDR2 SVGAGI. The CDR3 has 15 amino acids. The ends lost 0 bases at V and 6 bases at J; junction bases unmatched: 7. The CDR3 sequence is CASSYSSNRGDGYTF. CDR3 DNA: TGTGCCAGCAGTTACTCGAGTAACAGGGGAGATGGCTACACCTTC.